These 9 T cell receptor beta chains originate from one sample sequenced in a study of metastatic and nonmetastatic thyroid tumors. With MiXCR, TCRdb called clones anew from the PCR reads. In the table there are over 15,000 clones, approximately 27% of which are singletons. Patients had received no treatment of any kind before thyroid surgery. The sample consisted of tumor tissue. The origin of the receptors is a female donor with papillary thyroid cancer or a benign thyroid nodule (not recorded which). Some clones in this sample may be carry-over from other donors' samples.

This clone came up a few times. This rearrangement joins TRBV7-2 to TRBJ2-7; tentative D call: TRBD1 (5 bases). Between the trimmed V and J ends, which lost 4 bases and 4 bases, there was a span of 8 bases. Per germline, CDR1 SGHTA and CDR2 FQGNSA. The CDR3 runs to 12 residues. CDR3 sequence reads: CASSSTGYEQYF. As DNA, the CDR3 is TGTGCCAGCAGCTCCACAGGTTACGAGCAGTACTTC.

This clone is hyperexpanded within its sample. The rearrangement joins TRBV19 to TRBJ2-5, with TRBD1 identical over 12 bases. V trimming: 6 bases; J trimming: 5 bases; junction bases outside the gene matches: 4. CDR1 is LNHDA and CDR2 is SQIVND in the germline V gene (reference sequence). This CDR3 comprises 14 residues. The CDR3 coding sequence is TGTGCCAGTAGCCCCGGGACAGGGGGCGAGACCCAGTACTTC. Its protein product is CASSPGTGGETQYF.

This clone has ten or more counts. This chain links TRBV14 with TRBJ2-1; 9 nucleotides match TRBD1. Germline trimming cut 3 bases from V and 4 bases from J; bases unmatched to any gene: 4. Germline loops: CDR1 SGHDN, CDR2 FVKESK. The CDR3 totals 15 residues. The CDR3 nucleotides read TGTGCCAGCAGCCACCGGGACAGGGTTTACAATGAGCAGTTCTTC. It is translated as CASSHRDRVYNEQFF.

The chain carries TRBV2 and TRBJ2-7, with D uncertain. Germline CDR1 reads SNHLY; CDR2 reads FYNNEI. CDR3 length equals 12 residues. Trimming took 8 bases from V and 3 from J, leaving 11 bases between them. CDR3 amino acids: CASGKPGYEQYF. The CDR3 DNA reads TGTGCCAGCGGCAAGCCGGGCTACGAGCAGTACTTC.

This clone was seen at least ten times. The chain uses TRBV10-2 and TRBJ2-1, with TRBD2 matching over 14 bases. This CDR3 region has 18 residues. The J segment lost 4 bases and the V segment lost 7 bases, leaving 12 bases of the junction unmatched. Per germline, CDR1 WSHSY and CDR2 SAAADI. The DNA of the CDR3 is TGCGCCAGCACCGCGGGACTAGCGGGAGTCTTGTTTTACAATGAGCAGTTCTTC. Protein product: CASTAGLAGVLFYNEQFF.

This clone was seen many times. The V gene is TRBV20-1, the J gene TRBJ2-3, with 7 bases aligning to TRBD2. The junction had 17 bases not matched to a gene; V was cut back by 2 bases and J by 3 bases. CDR1 and CDR2 from the germline V gene are DFQATT and SNEGSKA (reference sequence). The CDR3 contains 18 residues. The CDR3 protein is CSARNRRAGKGPTDTQYF. In DNA form, the CDR3 reads TGCAGTGCTAGAAATCGCCGAGCGGGGAAAGGGCCGACAGATACGCAGTATTTT.

This clone is termed large (0.1 to 1%). The DNA is omitted, as the CDR3 cannot be located on it reliably, and the CDR3 follows TCRdb's listing. The same CDR3 arises from other DNA sequences in this sample as well. This chain connects TRBV24-1 to TRBJ2-5; the tabulated D call, TRBD1, remains unverified against the DNA. Ends included, the CDR3 has 14 residues. Germline CDR1 is KGHDR and CDR2 is SFDVKD. The CDR3 sequence: CATSVPGARETQYF.

Comments on this clone: At one boundary the junction diverges from the germline segment, which might be a read error. Here the CDR3 DNA reads TGTGACAGCAGCTTATGGGGAGAGCAGTACTTC. As protein: CDSSLWGEQYF. J is TRBJ2-7 and V is TRBV7-2; D is undetermined. Germline V gives CDR1 SGHTA, CDR2 FQGNSA. The length of the CDR3 is 11 residues.

CDR3 loop: CSARDWTPSDNEQFF. The CDR3 DNA follows: TGCAGTGCTAGAGATTGGACGCCGTCCGACAATGAGCAGTTCTTC. V usage is TRBV20-1 and J usage is TRBJ2-1; D call uncertain. The V end lost 0 bases, the J end lost 5 bases, and 14 bases lay between the germline ends. The germline V gene has CDR1 DFQATT and CDR2 SNEGSKA (reference sequence). The CDR3 length is 15 residues.